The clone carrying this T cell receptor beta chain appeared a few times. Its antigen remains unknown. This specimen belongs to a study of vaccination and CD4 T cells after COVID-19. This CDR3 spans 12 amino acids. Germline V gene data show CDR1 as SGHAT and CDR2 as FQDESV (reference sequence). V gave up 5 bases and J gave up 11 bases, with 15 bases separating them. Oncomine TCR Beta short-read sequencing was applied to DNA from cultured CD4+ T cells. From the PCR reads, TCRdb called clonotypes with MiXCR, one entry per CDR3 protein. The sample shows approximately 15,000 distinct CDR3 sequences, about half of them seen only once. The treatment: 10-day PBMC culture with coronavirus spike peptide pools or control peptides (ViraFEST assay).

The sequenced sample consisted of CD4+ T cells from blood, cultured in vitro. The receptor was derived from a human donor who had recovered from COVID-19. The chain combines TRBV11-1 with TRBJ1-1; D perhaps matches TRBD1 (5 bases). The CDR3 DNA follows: TGTGCCAGCAGCCACCCCGGGGGGGGGGCTTTCTTT. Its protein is CASSHPGGGAFF.